This T cell receptor beta chain was found in a study of blood T cells in healthy people across ages. Using a J-beta primer mix together with a sample-barcoded 5' primer, a second PCR was run for roughly 6 to 12 cycles. TCRdb analysed the 5' RACE reads with MiXCR anew, one entry per CDR3 protein. Seen here are fewer than 700,000 distinct CDR3 sequences, around two fifths observed once, and the top ten hold about 30%. The trim removed 2 bases at V and 1 base at J, leaving 7 bases unmatched. The CDR3 has 18 amino acids. Germline CDR1 SGHTA, CDR2 FQGTGA. This chain uses TRBV7-3 with TRBJ2-3, with 12 positions matching TRBD2. The sequence derives from a man older than 75 in good health. Sequencing was carried out using blood. CDR3 DNA sequence: TGTGCCAGCAGCTTACGACTAGCGGGAGCCTCGGGCACAGATACGCAGTATTTT. It is translated as CASSLRLAGASGTDTQYF. The whole variable domain, filled in from reference TRBV7-3 and TRBJ2-3, reads GAGVSQTPSNKVTEKGKYVELRCDPISGHTALYWYRQSLGQGPEFLIYFQGTGAADDSGLPNDRFFAVRPEGSVSTLKIQRTERGDSAVYLCASSLRLAGASGTDTQYFGPGTRLTVL.